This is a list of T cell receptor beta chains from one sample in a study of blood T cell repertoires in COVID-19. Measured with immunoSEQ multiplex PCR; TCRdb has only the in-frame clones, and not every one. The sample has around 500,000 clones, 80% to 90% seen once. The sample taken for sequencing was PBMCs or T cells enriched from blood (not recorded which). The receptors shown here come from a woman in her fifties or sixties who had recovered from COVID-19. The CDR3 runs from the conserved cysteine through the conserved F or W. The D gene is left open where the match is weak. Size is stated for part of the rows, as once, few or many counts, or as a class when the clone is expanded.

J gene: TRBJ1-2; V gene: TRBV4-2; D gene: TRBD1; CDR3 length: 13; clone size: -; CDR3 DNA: TGTGCCAGCAGCCAAGGGGCAGGGGGCTTTAACACCTTC; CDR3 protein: CASSQGAGGFNTF
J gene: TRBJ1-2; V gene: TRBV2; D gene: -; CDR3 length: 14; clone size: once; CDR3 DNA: TGTGCCAGCAGGGAAATTAGTTCTAACTATGGCTACACCTTC; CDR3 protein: CASREISSNYGYTF
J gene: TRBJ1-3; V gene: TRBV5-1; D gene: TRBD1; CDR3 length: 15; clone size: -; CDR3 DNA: TGCGCCAGCAGCGACGGACAGGGGACTGGAAACACCATATATTTT; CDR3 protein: CASSDGQGTGNTIYF
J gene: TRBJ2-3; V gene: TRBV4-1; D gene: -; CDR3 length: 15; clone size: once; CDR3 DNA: TGCGCCAGCAGCACACGACAGTGGGTCACAGATACGCAGTATTTT; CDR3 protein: CASSTRQWVTDTQYF
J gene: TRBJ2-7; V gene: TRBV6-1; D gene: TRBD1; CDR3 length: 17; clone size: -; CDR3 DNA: TGTGCCAGCAGTGCATCCGGGACAGTGGGGATACTACGGGAGCAGTACTTC; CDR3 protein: CASSASGTVGILREQYF
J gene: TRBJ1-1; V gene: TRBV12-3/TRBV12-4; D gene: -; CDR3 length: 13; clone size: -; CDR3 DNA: TGTGCCAGCAGTTTAAACAGAGGGACTGAAGCTTTCTTT; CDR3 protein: CASSLNRGTEAFF
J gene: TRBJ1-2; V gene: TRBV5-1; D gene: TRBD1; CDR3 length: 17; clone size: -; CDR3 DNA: TGCGCCAGCAGCCCCTACCGACAGGGATCGGCTAACTATGGCTACACCTTC; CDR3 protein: CASSPYRQGSANYGYTF
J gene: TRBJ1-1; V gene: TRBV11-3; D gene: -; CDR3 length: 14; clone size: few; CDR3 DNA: TGTGCCAGCAGCTTATACCAGGGAGGCACTGAAGCTTTCTTT; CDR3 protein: CASSLYQGGTEAFF
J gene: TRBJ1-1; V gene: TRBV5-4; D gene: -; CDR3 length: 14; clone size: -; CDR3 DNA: TGTGCCAGCAGCTCCAGAACAGGGCCCACTGAAGCTTTCTTT; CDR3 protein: CASSSRTGPTEAFF
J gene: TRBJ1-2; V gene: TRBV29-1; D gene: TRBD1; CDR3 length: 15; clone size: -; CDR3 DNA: TGCAGCGTTGTGGGGGGACAGGGTTCTCCATATGGCTACACCTTC; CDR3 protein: CSVVGGQGSPYGYTF
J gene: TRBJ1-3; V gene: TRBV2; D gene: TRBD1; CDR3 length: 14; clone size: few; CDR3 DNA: TGTGCCAGCAGCATCGGACAGGGTGGAAACACCATATATTTT; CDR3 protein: CASSIGQGGNTIYF
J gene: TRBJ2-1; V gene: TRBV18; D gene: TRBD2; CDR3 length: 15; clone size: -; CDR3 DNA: TGTGCCAGCTCCCTACTAGCGGGGGGGCTAAATGAGCAGTTCTTC; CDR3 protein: CASSLLAGGLNEQFF
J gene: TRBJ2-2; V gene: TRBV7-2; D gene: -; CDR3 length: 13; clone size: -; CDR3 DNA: TGTGCCAGCAGCTTAGGGCTAGGTGGGGAGCTGTTTTTT; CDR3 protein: CASSLGLGGELFF
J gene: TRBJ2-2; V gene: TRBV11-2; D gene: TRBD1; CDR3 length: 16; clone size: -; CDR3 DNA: TGTGCCAGCAGCCAAACCCAACCGGGACAGGGAGGGGAGCTGTTTTTT; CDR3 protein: CASSQTQPGQGGELFF
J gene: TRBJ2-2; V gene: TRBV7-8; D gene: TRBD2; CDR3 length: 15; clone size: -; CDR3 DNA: TGTGCCAGCAGCTTAGGGACTAGGGCTACCGGGGAGCTGTTTTTT; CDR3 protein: CASSLGTRATGELFF
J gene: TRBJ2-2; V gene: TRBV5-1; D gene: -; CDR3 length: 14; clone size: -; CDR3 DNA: TGCGCCAGCAGCCTGAACCGGTTGCCCGGGGAGCTGTTTTTT; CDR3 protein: CASSLNRLPGELFF
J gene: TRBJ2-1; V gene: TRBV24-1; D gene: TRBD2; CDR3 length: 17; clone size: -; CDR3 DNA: TGTGCCACCAGTGATCCGGGACTAGCGGGGGGGTACAATGAGCAGTTCTTC; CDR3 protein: CATSDPGLAGGYNEQFF
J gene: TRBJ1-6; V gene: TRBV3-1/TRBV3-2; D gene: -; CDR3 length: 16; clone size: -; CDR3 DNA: TGTGCCAGCAGCCTCGACACGAACTCCTATAATTCACCCCTCCACTTT; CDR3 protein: CASSLDTNSYNSPLHF
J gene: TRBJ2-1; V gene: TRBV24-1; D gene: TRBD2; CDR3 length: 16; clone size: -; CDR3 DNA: TGTGCCACCAGTGAGGTCACTAGCGGGGGGGGGAATGAGCAGTTCTTC; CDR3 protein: CATSEVTSGGGNEQFF
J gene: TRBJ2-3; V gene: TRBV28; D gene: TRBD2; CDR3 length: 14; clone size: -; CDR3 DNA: TGTGCCAGCAGACTAGCGGGGTCTACAGATACGCAGTATTTT; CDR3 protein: CASRLAGSTDTQYF
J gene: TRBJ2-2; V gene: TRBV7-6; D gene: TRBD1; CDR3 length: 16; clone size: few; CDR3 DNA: TGTGCCAGCAGCTTAGAGGGACAGACCATCCACGGGGAGCTGTTTTTT; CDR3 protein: CASSLEGQTIHGELFF
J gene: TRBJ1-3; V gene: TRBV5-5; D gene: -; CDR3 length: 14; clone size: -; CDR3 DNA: TGTGCCAGCAGCGGCGGAGGCTCTGGAAACACCATATATTTT; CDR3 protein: CASSGGGSGNTIYF
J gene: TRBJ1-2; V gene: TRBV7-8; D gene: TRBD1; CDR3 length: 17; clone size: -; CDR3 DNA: TGTGCCAGCAGCTTAACAACCGGGACAGGGGGCAACTATGGCTACACCTTC; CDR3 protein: CASSLTTGTGGNYGYTF
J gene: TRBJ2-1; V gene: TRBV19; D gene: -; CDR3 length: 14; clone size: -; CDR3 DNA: TGTGCCAGTAGTACCGTAGGGGCCTACAATGAGCAGTTCTTC; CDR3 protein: CASSTVGAYNEQFF
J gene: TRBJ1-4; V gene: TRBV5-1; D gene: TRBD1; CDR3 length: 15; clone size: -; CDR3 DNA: TGCGCCAGCAGCTTGGGACAGGGCGGGAATGAAAAACTGTTTTTT; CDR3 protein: CASSLGQGGNEKLFF
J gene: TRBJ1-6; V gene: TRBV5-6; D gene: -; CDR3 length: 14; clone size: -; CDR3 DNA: TGTGCCAGGCTCCCGGGACTCGTGAATTCACCCCTCCACTTT; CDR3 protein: CARLPGLVNSPLHF
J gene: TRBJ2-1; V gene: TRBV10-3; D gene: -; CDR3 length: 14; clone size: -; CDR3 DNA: TGTGCCATCAGTATCACGGTGGGAACAGGAAAGAAGTTCTTC; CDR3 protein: CAISITVGTGKKFF
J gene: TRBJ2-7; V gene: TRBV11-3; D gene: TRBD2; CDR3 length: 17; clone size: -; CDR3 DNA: TGTGCCAGCAGCTTAGGTTCTAGCGGGGATACCAACTACGAGCAGTACTTC; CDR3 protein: CASSLGSSGDTNYEQYF
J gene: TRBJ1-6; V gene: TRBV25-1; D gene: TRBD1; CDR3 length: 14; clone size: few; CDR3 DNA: TGTGCCAGCAGTTCCGGGACAGGGGGATCACCCCTCCACTTT; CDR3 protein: CASSSGTGGSPLHF
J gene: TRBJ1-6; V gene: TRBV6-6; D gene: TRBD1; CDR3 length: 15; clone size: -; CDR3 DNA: TGTGCCAGCAGTTACCCAGGGACAGGTCGATCACCCCTCCACTTT; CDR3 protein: CASSYPGTGRSPLHF
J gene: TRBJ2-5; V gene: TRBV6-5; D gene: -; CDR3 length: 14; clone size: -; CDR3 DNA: TGTGCCAGCAGTCTCGGGACATTCCAAGAGACCCAGTACTTC; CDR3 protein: CASSLGTFQETQYF
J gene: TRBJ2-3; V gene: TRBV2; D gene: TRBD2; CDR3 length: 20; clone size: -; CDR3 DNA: TGTGCCAGCAGGCCTGGGAAGACTAGCGGGTCGGGAACTAGCACAGATACGCAGTATTTT; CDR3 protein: CASRPGKTSGSGTSTDTQYF
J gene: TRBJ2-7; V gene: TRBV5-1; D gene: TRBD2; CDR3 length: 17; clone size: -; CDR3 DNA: TGCGCCAGCAGCTTGGGCTCAGGACTAGCGGGGACGTACGAGCAGTACTTC; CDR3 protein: CASSLGSGLAGTYEQYF
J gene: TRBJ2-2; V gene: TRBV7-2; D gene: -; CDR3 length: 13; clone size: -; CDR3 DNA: TGTGCCAGCAGCTTAATCGGGACCGGGGAGCTGTTTTTT; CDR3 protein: CASSLIGTGELFF
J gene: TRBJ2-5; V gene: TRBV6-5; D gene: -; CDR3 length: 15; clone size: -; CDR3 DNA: TGTGCCAGCAGCCCCTCGGGTTCCGAGGGAGAGACCCAGTACTTC; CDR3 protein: CASSPSGSEGETQYF
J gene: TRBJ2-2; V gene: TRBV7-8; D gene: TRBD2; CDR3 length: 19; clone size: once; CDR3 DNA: TGTGCCAGCAGATTAATACCGGGACTAGCGGGGGGCGGGACCGGGGAGCTGTTTTTT; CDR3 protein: CASRLIPGLAGGGTGELFF
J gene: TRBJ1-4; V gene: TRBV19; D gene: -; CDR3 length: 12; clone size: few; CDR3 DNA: TGTGCCAGTAATCGCAGGGGTGAAAAACTGTTTTTT; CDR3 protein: CASNRRGEKLFF
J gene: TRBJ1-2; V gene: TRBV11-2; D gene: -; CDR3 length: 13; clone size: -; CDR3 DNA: TGTGCCAGCAGCTTAGACAGAAACTATGGCTACACCTTC; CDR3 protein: CASSLDRNYGYTF
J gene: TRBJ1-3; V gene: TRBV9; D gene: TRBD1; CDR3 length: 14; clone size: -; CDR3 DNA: TGTGCCAGCAGGCCGACAGGGAATGGAAACACCATATATTTT; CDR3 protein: CASRPTGNGNTIYF
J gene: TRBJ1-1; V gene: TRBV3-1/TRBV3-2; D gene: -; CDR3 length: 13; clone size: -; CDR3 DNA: TGTGCCAGCAGCTCCAGGGGAGCCACTGAAGCTTTCTTT; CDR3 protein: CASSSRGATEAFF
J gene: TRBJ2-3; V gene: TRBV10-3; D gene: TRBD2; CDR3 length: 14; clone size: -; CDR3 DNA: TGTGCCATCAGGGGAACCGGGACTAGCGGTACGCAGTATTTT; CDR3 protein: CAIRGTGTSGTQYF
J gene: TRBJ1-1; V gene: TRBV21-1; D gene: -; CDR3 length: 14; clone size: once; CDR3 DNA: TGTGCCAGCAGCAAAACCCCAGGGGGCACTGAAGCTTTCTTT; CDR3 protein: CASSKTPGGTEAFF